Shown below are 16 T cell receptor beta chains from a single sample sequenced in a study of vaccination and CD4 T cells after COVID-19. Treatment in this sample: 10-day PBMC culture with coronavirus spike peptide pools or control peptides (ViraFEST assay). Scientists ran DNA taken from cultured CD4+ T cells through the Oncomine TCR Beta short-read assay for sequencing. MiXCR was run by TCRdb on the PCR reads, yielding one entry per CDR3 protein. The sample includes some 15,000 distinct CDR3 sequences, approximately 60% seen only once; the top ten take over 13%. Their antigens remain unidentified. Specimen: CD4+ T cells from blood, cultured in vitro. The source is a human donor who had recovered from COVID-19.

The J gene is TRBJ1-5, the V gene TRBV20-1; D might be TRBD1 (6 bases). V was clipped by 3 bases and J by 3 bases, with 12 bases between them. The CDR3 length is 14 residues. The germline gives CDR1 DFQATT, CDR2 SNEGSKA (reference sequence). The DNA of the CDR3 is TGCAGTGCTAGCAGGGGAAATAACAATCAGCCCCAGCATTTT. Its translation is CSASRGNNNQPQHF.

The rearrangement joins TRBV15 to TRBJ1-3; D remains ambiguous. The CDR3 is 15 amino acids. The germline CDR1 and CDR2 sequences are LNHNV and YYDKDF (reference sequence). Trimming took off 0 bases at V and 2 bases at J, with 8 bases between the two ends. CDR3: CATSRDRGTGNTIYF. Here the CDR3 DNA reads TGTGCCACCAGCAGAGATCGGGGTACTGGAAACACCATATATTTT.

By proportion, this clonotype is medium-sized. V is TRBV21-1 and J is TRBJ2-7; TRBD2 reflects the table's D call only, with no check against the DNA. TRBV21-1 corresponds to a pseudogene. The CDR3 consists of 16 residues. This CDR3 is CASSKGPGGPSCEQYF. CDR3 nucleotide sequence: TGTGCCAGCAGCAAAGGTCCGGGAGGGCCAAGCTGCGAGCAGTACTTC.

V is TRBV4-2 and J is TRBJ2-1, with D uncertain. CDR3 length equals 16 residues. Trimming pared 1 base from V and 0 bases from J, leaving 10 bases between. The germline V gene encodes CDR1 LGHNA and CDR2 YNFKEQ. As DNA, the CDR3 is TGTGCCAGCAGCCAAGGTTTAACGGTCTCCTACAATGAGCAGTTCTTC. Residues: CASSQGLTVSYNEQFF.

The V call is TRBV2, the J call TRBJ1-5, with 7 bases that match TRBD1. The CDR3 extends over 15 amino acids. With 7 bases clipped from V and 4 bases from J, the junction kept 10 bases outside the gene matches. Germline V gives CDR1 SNHLY, CDR2 FYNNEI. CDR3 loop: CASTPGGTANQPQHF. In DNA, the CDR3 is TGTGCCAGCACCCCGGGCGGGACAGCAAATCAGCCCCAGCATTTT. The whole variable domain, remainder taken from reference TRBV2 and TRBJ1-5, is EPEVTQTPSHQVTQMGQEVILRCVPISNHLYFYWYRQILGQKVEFLVSFYNNEISEKSEIFDDQFSVERPDGSNFTLKIRSTKLEDSAMYFCASTPGGTANQPQHFGDGTRLSIL.

The chain joins TRBV20-1 to TRBJ1-2; 7 bases agree with TRBD1. Germline V gene sequence: CDR1 DFQATT, CDR2 SNEGSKA (reference sequence). The CDR3 covers 16 residues. Trimming took 4 bases from V and 3 from J; bases not matched to a gene: 14. Here the CDR3 DNA reads TGCAGTGCTACGCCAAGGAGGACAGGCGCATACTATGGCTACACCTTC. Encoded protein: CSATPRRTGAYYGYTF.

The rearrangement links TRBV20-1 to TRBJ2-5; D is undetermined. CDR1 and CDR2 from the germline V gene are DFQATT and SNEGSKA (reference sequence). Between the trimmed V and J ends, which lost 5 bases and 7 bases, there was a span of 11 bases. The CDR3 has 11 amino acids. CDR3 DNA sequence: TGCAGTGCTGGGCCGAAAGTGACCCAGTACTTC. This encodes CSAGPKVTQYF.

This clonotype was seen a handful of times. This sequence joins TRBV5-4 and TRBJ1-4; 8 bases fit TRBD1. V shed 4 bases and J 1 base; nucleotides not matched to a gene: 3. The CDR3 is 15 amino acids. From germline, CDR1 is SGHNT and CDR2 YYREEE (reference sequence). CDR3 nucleotides: TGTGCCAGCAGCCGCGACAGGGGAACTAATGAAAAACTGTTTTTT. It is translated as CASSRDRGTNEKLFF.

The gene calls are TRBV20-1 and TRBJ2-1, with a possible D match to TRBD2 (5 bases). Germline V gene sequence: CDR1 DFQATT, CDR2 SNEGSKA (reference sequence). CDR3 length: 15 amino acids. V lost 6 bases to trimming and J lost 9 bases, with 24 bases between them. For the CDR3, the DNA is TGCAGTGCCCCAAACCTAGCATCAGGATTCGGTGAGCAGTTCTTC. Its protein product is CSAPNLASGFGEQFF.

The chain combines TRBV1 with TRBJ1-2; the tabulated D call, TRBD1, remains unverified against the DNA. TRBV1 is given as a pseudogene. This CDR3 is built from 17 residues. CDR3 nucleotide sequence: TGCACCAGCAGCCAGCAAGACAGGGTTGAGGGCTACTATGGCTACACCTTC. It is translated as CTSSQQDRVEGYYGYTF.

CDR3 coding DNA: TGTGCCAGCAGCTTGAAGGGGGCAGGGGGCTACACCTTC. Amino acids: CASSLKGAGGYTF. The chain combines TRBV5-4 with TRBJ1-2; 7 bases line up with TRBD1. The V segment lost 1 base and the J segment 8 bases; nucleotides outside the gene matches: 5. The CDR3 spans 13 residues. Germline V gene data show CDR1 as SGHNT and CDR2 as YYREEE (reference sequence).

The rearrangement joins TRBV28 to TRBJ2-1, with 10 bases fitting TRBD2. The CDR3 extends over 16 amino acids. The V gene end was trimmed by 5 bases and the J gene end by 6 bases; junction bases not matched to a gene: 10. The germline CDR1 and CDR2 sequences are MDHEN and SYDVKM. DNA of the CDR3: TGTGCCAGCAGTCCCTATGGGCTAGCGGGAGTCAATGAGCAGTTCTTC. Residues: CASSPYGLAGVNEQFF.

CDR3 loop: CASSERNGGQPQHF. In DNA form, the CDR3 reads TGTGCCAGCAGTGAACGGAATGGCGGTCAGCCCCAGCATTTT. The rearrangement joins TRBV6-1 to TRBJ1-5; no clear D. Germline loops: CDR1 MNHNS, CDR2 SASEGT. The CDR3 runs to 14 residues. V dropped 2 bases and J dropped 6 bases, with 11 bases sitting between them.

The rearrangement uses TRBV29-1 and TRBJ1-5; 8 bases map to TRBD1. This CDR3 spans 15 amino acids. The junction had 9 bases not matched to a gene; V was cut back by 6 bases and J by 2 bases. From germline, CDR1 is SQVTM and CDR2 ANQGSEA. CDR3 in amino acids: CSVEMDRVGNQPQHF. CDR3 coding DNA: TGCAGCGTGGAGATGGACAGGGTTGGCAATCAGCCCCAGCATTTT.

This sequence joins TRBV18 and TRBJ1-5; D is undetermined. In germline, CDR1 is KGHSH, CDR2 LQKENI. Trimming removed 6 bases at V and 3 bases at J, with 12 bases between. The CDR3 spans 14 residues. CDR3 coding DNA: TGTGCCAGCTCTTCAGACATTTCCAATCAGCCCCAGCATTTT. The encoded protein is CASSSDISNQPQHF.

The V call is TRBV28, the J call TRBJ1-3, with D possibly TRBD1 on 5 matching bases. The CDR3 contains 16 residues. The V gene lost 6 bases and the J gene lost 1 base, with 16 bases spanning the gap. Germline CDR1 and CDR2: MDHEN and SYDVKM. CDR3 sequence (DNA): TGTGCCAGCAGCCTTCGACTTGGGGGATCTGGAAACACCATATATTTT. This encodes CASSLRLGGSGNTIYF.